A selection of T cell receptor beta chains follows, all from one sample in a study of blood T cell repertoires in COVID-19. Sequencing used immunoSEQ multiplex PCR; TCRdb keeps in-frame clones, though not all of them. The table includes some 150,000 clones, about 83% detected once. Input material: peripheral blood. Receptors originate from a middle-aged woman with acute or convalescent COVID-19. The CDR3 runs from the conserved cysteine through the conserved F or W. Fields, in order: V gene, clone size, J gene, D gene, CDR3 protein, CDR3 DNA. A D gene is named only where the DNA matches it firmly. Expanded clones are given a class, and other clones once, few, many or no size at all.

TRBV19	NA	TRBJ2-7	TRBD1	CASSRGTGSREEQYF	TGTGCCAGTAGTAGAGGGACAGGTTCTCGTGAAGAGCAGTACTTC
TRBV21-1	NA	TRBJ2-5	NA	CASASLDRGYQETQYF	TGTGCCAGCGCTTCCCTGGACAGGGGGTACCAAGAGACCCAGTACTTC
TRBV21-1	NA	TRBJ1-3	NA	CASSSRDRGLAWGNTIYF	TGTGCCAGCAGCTCCCGGGACAGGGGACTTGCGTGGGGAAACACCATATATTTT
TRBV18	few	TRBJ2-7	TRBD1	CASSPDRGLEQYF	TGTGCCAGCTCACCGGACAGGGGGCTTGAGCAGTACTTC
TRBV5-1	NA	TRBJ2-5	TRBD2	CASSLASSGGPGETQYF	TGCGCCAGCAGCTTGGCGTCTAGCGGGGGGCCCGGGGAGACCCAGTACTTC
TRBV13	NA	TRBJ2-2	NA	CASSSGGTGELFF	TGTGCCAGCAGCTCCGGCGGTACCGGGGAGCTGTTTTTT
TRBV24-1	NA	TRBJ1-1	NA	CATSDFGEGTEAFF	TGTGCCACCAGTGATTTCGGGGAAGGCACTGAAGCTTTCTTT
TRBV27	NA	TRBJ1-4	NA	CASRAGSHRGSNEKLFF	TGTGCCAGCAGAGCAGGGAGCCACCGGGGGAGTAATGAAAAACTGTTTTTT
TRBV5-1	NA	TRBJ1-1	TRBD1	CASSWGQGNTEAFF	TGCGCCAGCAGCTGGGGACAGGGTAACACTGAAGCTTTCTTT
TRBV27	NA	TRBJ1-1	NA	CASSPLRGLNTEAFF	TGTGCCAGCAGTCCACTCAGGGGTCTGAACACTGAAGCTTTCTTT
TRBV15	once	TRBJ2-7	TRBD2	CATSRTSGVSYEQYF	TGTGCCACCAGCCGGACTAGCGGCGTCTCCTACGAGCAGTACTTC
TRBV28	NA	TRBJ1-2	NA	CASSAGFYGYTF	TGTGCCAGCAGTGCGGGATTCTATGGCTACACCTTC
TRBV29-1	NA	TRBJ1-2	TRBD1	CSVTYQDRAGYTF	TGCAGCGTTACCTACCAGGACAGGGCTGGCTACACCTTC
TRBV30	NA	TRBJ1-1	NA	CAWSQTPNTEAFF	TGTGCCTGGAGTCAGACACCGAACACTGAAGCTTTCTTT
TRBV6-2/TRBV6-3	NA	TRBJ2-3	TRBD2	CASSSSGGATDTQYF	TGTGCCAGCAGTTCTAGCGGGGGGGCAACAGATACGCAGTATTTT
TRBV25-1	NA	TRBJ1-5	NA	CASSPFCGLLNQPQHF	TGTGCCAGCAGCCCATTCTGCGGACTGCTAAATCAGCCCCAGCATTTT
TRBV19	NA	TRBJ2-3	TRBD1	CASSIGQGARWRVDTQYF	TGTGCCAGTAGTATTGGACAGGGGGCGCGGTGGAGGGTGGATACGCAGTATTTT
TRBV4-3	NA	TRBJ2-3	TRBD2	CASSQAFGGLGDTQYF	TGCGCCAGCAGCCAAGCTTTCGGGGGGTTAGGAGATACGCAGTATTTT
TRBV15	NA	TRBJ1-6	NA	CATSRDYPGGDSPLHF	TGTGCCACCAGCAGAGATTATCCGGGGGGCGATTCACCCCTCCACTTT
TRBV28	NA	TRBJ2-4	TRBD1	CASSFSWESIQGAKNIQYF	TGTGCCAGCAGTTTCTCCTGGGAGTCGATACAGGGGGCCAAAAACATTCAGTACTTC
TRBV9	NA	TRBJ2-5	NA	CASSDYREETQYF	TGTGCCAGCAGCGACTACCGAGAAGAGACCCAGTACTTC
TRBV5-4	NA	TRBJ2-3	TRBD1	CASSGGQGITDTQYF	TGTGCCAGCAGCGGGGGACAGGGAATTACAGATACGCAGTATTTT
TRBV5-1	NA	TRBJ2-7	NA	CASSRSGGDYEQYF	TGCGCCAGCAGCCGGAGCGGAGGAGATTACGAGCAGTACTTC
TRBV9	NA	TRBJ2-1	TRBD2	CASGREASGKDEQFF	TGTGCCAGCGGAAGAGAAGCTAGCGGGAAAGATGAGCAGTTCTTC
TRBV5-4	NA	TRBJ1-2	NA	CASSSTASNYGYTF	TGTGCCAGCAGCTCGACAGCTTCCAACTATGGCTACACCTTC
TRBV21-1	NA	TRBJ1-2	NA	CASSKALRSRGWVCRGYTF	TGTGCCAGCAGCAAAGCGCTGAGGAGCAGGGGCTGGGTATGTAGGGGCTACACCTTC
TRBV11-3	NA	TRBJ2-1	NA	CASSSGQMEDEQFF	TGTGCCAGCAGCTCCGGACAGATGGAGGATGAGCAGTTCTTC
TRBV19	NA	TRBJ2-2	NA	CATPRGANTGELFF	TGTGCCACCCCCAGGGGGGCGAACACCGGGGAGCTGTTTTTT
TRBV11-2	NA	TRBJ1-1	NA	CASSFFPGSAEAFF	TGTGCCAGCAGCTTTTTCCCGGGGTCAGCGGAGGCTTTCTTT
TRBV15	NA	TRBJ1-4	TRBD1	CATSRDWDRGNEKLFF	TGTGCCACCAGCAGAGATTGGGACAGGGGGAATGAAAAACTGTTTTTT
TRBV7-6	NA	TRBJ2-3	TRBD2	CASSLATSGIPDTQYF	TGTGCCAGCAGCTTAGCGACTAGCGGGATCCCAGATACGCAGTATTTT
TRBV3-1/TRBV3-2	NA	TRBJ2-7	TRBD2	CASSQGTSGGRSSYEQYF	TGTGCCAGCAGCCAAGGGACTAGCGGGGGGCGGAGCTCCTACGAGCAGTACTTC
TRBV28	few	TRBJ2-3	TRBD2	CASSLSHGLAADTQYF	TGTGCCAGCAGTTTATCCCACGGACTAGCAGCAGATACGCAGTATTTT
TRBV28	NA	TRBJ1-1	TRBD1	CASSTQGARAFF	TGTGCCAGCAGCACACAGGGGGCGAGAGCTTTCTTT
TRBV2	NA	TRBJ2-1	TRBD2	CASSYSGIDEQFF	TGTGCCAGCAGTTATAGCGGGATTGATGAGCAGTTCTTC
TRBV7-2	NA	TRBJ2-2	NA	CASNPDSIVTGELFF	TGTGCCAGCAACCCTGACAGTATAGTGACCGGGGAGCTGTTTTTT
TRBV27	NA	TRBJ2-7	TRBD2	CASSVAGGTSYEQYF	TGTGCCAGCAGCGTAGCGGGGGGGACCTCCTACGAGCAGTACTTC
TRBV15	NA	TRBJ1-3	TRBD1	CATSSQTGLGGNTIYF	TGTGCCACCAGCAGCCAGACAGGGTTAGGTGGAAACACCATATATTTT
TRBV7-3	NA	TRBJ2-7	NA	CASSPSNSYEQYF	TGTGCCAGCAGCCCCAGTAACTCCTACGAGCAGTACTTC
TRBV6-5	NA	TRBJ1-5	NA	CASSRPGWNQPQHF	TGTGCCAGCAGCCGTCCAGGGTGGAATCAGCCCCAGCATTTT
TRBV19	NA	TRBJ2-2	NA	CASRTGGERTGELFF	TGTGCCAGCCGTACGGGGGGCGAACGCACCGGGGAGCTGTTTTTT